This record concerns one T cell receptor beta chain sequence. Within the sample, other DNA sequences also encode this same CDR3. This sample was included in a study of shared clonotypes between healthy human individuals. Terminally differentiated effector memory CD45RA+ cells were left out of the naive CD8 fraction, which was CD45RO-negative and positively selected for CCR7. Here immunoSEQ multiplex PCR was the method, and the copy in TCRdb shows in-frame clones only, minus some. Altogether about 600,000 clones are present, roughly 98% being singletons, with the ten largest covering 0.3%. The CDR3 extends over 13 amino acids. CDR1 is MNHEY and CDR2 is SVGAGI in the germline V gene. Trimming stripped 0 bases from V and 4 bases from J, with 7 bases between.

The chain combines TRBV6-5 with TRBJ2-7; D unresolved. Sequencing was performed on naive CD8+ T cells sorted from blood. This receptor was obtained from a man younger than 40 in good health. CDR3 sequence (DNA): TGTGCCAGCAGTTACTCGACGAGTTACGAGCAGTACTTC. It specifies CASSYSTSYEQYF.